This T cell receptor (beta chain) was retrieved from a study of cytomegalovirus exposure and HLA in healthy donors. Study context: A preliminary data release comprised roughly 80 million unique TCRs obtained from HLA-typed donors. Whole-study results and caveats: Among TCR sequences, most were rare, though some public TCRs appeared in many donors. Diagnosis of cytomegalovirus status made by the classifier reportedly showed high specificity and sensitivity.

This clone was seen more than once but under ten times. What it binds is unknown. This sample includes further DNA sequences coding for the same CDR3. The study sampled nominally healthy donors, though unrecorded immune exposures were likely. A multiplex PCR was run with 60 Vbeta primers and 13 Jbeta primers. Repertoires were generated with immunoSEQ multiplex PCR, while TCRdb's copy carries only in-frame clones and drops some. Of around 130,000 clones in the sample, 70% to 80% are singletons; the top ten hold 2% to 3%. CDR3 size: 13 residues. The germline gives CDR1 ENHRY, CDR2 SYGVKD. V shed 3 bases and J shed 1 base, with 6 bases lying between them.

The receptor's source is an older woman in good health and CMV-seropositive. What was sequenced was PBMCs. V usage is TRBV10-3 and J usage is TRBJ1-1; D might be TRBD1 (6 bases). CDR3 nucleotide sequence: TGTGCCATCAGTGAACAGGGGAACACTGAAGCTTTCTTT. Translation gives CAISEQGNTEAFF.